A selection of T cell receptor beta chains follows, all from one sample in a study of blood T cell repertoires in COVID-19. Repertoires were generated with immunoSEQ multiplex PCR, while TCRdb's copy carries only in-frame clones and drops some. The repertoire includes 320,000 or so clones, 75% to 90% of them detected once, and around 4.6% sits in the top ten. Sequenced: PBMCs or T cells enriched from blood (not recorded which). The receptors shown here come from a young man who had recovered from COVID-19. Both conserved end residues are part of each CDR3. The D gene is left open where the match is weak. Clone size is not always given. Where it is, it says once, few, many or a class for expanded clones.

TRBJ2-2 TRBV7-9 NA TRBD2 TGTGCCAGCAGCTACACCGGGGGGGGTACCGGGGAGCTGTTTTTT CASSYTGGGTGELFF
TRBJ2-5 TRBV3-1/TRBV3-2 NA NA TGTGCCAGCAGCCATGGGGTGAGGGTGAGAGAGACCCAGTACTTC CASSHGVRVRETQYF
TRBJ2-5 TRBV10-1 NA TRBD1 TGCGCCAGCAGTGGGGGGACAGAGCAAGAGACCCAGTACTTC CASSGGTEQETQYF
TRBJ2-7 TRBV7-8 NA TRBD1 TGTGCCAGCAGCTTAGGAGGTTTCCGGGACAGTTCCTACGAGCAGTACTTC CASSLGGFRDSSYEQYF
TRBJ2-7 TRBV7-8 few NA TGTGCCAGCAGCTTAGACGGGGGGCAGAGGGAGCAGTACTTC CASSLDGGQREQYF
TRBJ1-2 TRBV3-1/TRBV3-2 NA NA TGTGCCAGCAGCCAAGAGCTGGTGACTAATAACTATGGCTACACCTTC CASSQELVTNNYGYTF
TRBJ1-1 TRBV12-3/TRBV12-4 few NA TGTGCCAGCAGTACAGGGATATACACTGAAGCTTTCTTT CASSTGIYTEAFF
TRBJ2-3 TRBV9 NA NA TGTGCCAGCAGCGCCACCGGGTCATACACAGATACGCAGTATTTT CASSATGSYTDTQYF
TRBJ2-3 TRBV20-1 NA TRBD1 TGCAGGGGGTCAGGGGGAAATACGCAGTATTTT CRGSGGNTQYF
TRBJ1-1 TRBV19 NA NA TGTGCCAGTAGTATGGGGAGGGAAGCTTTCTTT CASSMGREAFF
TRBJ1-1 TRBV7-9 NA TRBD1 TGTGCCAGCAGCTCCCGACAGGGGTGGACTGAAGCTTTCTTT CASSSRQGWTEAFF
TRBJ2-3 TRBV19 NA TRBD2 TGTGCCAGTAGTATTGGGACTAGCGGCGCCACAGATACGCAGTATTTT CASSIGTSGATDTQYF
TRBJ1-6 TRBV10-2 NA TRBD1 TGCGCCAGCAGTGATAGGACAGGGGGCAGTTCACCCCTCCACTTT CASSDRTGGSSPLHF
TRBJ2-7 TRBV20-1 NA NA TGCAGTGCTTACACGGCCCCAGGGGAGTACTTC CSAYTAPGEYF
TRBJ1-1 TRBV28 NA TRBD1 TGTGCCAGCAACCTTTACCCCGGACAGGTGAACACTGAAGCTTTCTTT CASNLYPGQVNTEAFF
TRBJ1-6 TRBV3-1/TRBV3-2 NA NA TGTGCCAGCAGCCAAGGACAGAGGAATTCACCCCTCCACTTT CASSQGQRNSPLHF
TRBJ2-2 TRBV11-2 NA TRBD1 TGTGCCAGCAGCTTAACCCGGACAGGGAGTACCGGGGAGCTGTTTTTT CASSLTRTGSTGELFF
TRBJ1-2 TRBV7-8 NA TRBD1 TGTGCCAGCAGCTTACAGGGACAGGGTGTTTACTATGGCTACACCTTC CASSLQGQGVYYGYTF
TRBJ2-3 TRBV18 few NA TGTGCCAGCTCACCGGGTCGGGCAGATACGCAGTATTTT CASSPGRADTQYF
TRBJ2-5 TRBV19 once NA TGTGCCAGTAGTATTTCGTCCCAGGGGACCCAGTACTTC CASSISSQGTQYF
TRBJ1-1 TRBV27 NA NA TGTGCCAGCAGTCTTTCCGACAGCACTGAAGCTTTCTTT CASSLSDSTEAFF
TRBJ2-7 TRBV30 NA NA TGTGCCTGGGGCGTCTCCTACGAGCAGTACTTC CAWGVSYEQYF
TRBJ1-3 TRBV28 NA NA TGTGCCAGCAGTTTTCCCCAGAAGATCTCTGGAAACACCATATATTTT CASSFPQKISGNTIYF
TRBJ1-2 TRBV2 NA TRBD1 TGTGCCAGCAGTCGACAGGGGGCTAACTATGGCTACACCTTC CASSRQGANYGYTF
TRBJ2-3 TRBV7-9 NA NA TGTGCCAGCAGCTTAGTAGCGCAGTTTAGCACAGATACGCAGTATTTT CASSLVAQFSTDTQYF
TRBJ2-1 TRBV2 NA TRBD2 TGTGCCAGCCCAGGGAGGGTGGCGGGGCTCTCCGGCAATGAGCAGTTCTTC CASPGRVAGLSGNEQFF
TRBJ2-5 TRBV9 NA TRBD1 TGTGCCAGCAGCGTAGAAGGGGGCTTGAAAGAGACCCAGTACTTC CASSVEGGLKETQYF
TRBJ1-5 TRBV15 NA NA TGTGCCACCAGCAGAGTTGGGGCGAAGCAGCCCCAGCATTTT CATSRVGAKQPQHF
TRBJ2-2 TRBV7-2 NA TRBD1 TGTGCCAGCGGCGACAGGGGGCGCTACACCGGGGAGCTGTTTTTT CASGDRGRYTGELFF
TRBJ2-3 TRBV2 once TRBD2 TGTGCCAGCACTCGGGACTACGGAGATACGCAGTATTTT CASTRDYGDTQYF
TRBJ2-1 TRBV7-9 NA TRBD1 TGTGCCAGCAGCTTAGTTTACGAGACAGGGAACAATGAGCAGTTCTTC CASSLVYETGNNEQFF
TRBJ2-1 TRBV5-1 NA TRBD2 TGCGCCAGCAGCCCCGGGACTAGCGGGGGATCCTACAATGAGCAGTTCTTC CASSPGTSGGSYNEQFF
TRBJ2-2 TRBV9 NA NA TGTGCCAGCAGCGAACGAGGAGAGACAGAGAACACCGGGGAGCTGTTTTTT CASSERGETENTGELFF
TRBJ1-5 TRBV30 few NA TGTGCCTGGAGTGCTAGGGGGAGCTACGGTCAGCCCCAGCATTTT CAWSARGSYGQPQHF
TRBJ2-7 TRBV28 NA TRBD1 TGTGCCAGCAGTTTCGACAGGGGGCGATACGAGCAGTACTTC CASSFDRGRYEQYF
TRBJ2-7 TRBV6-5 NA NA TGTGCCAGCAGTTACTCAACGGGGGTGCCCTACGAGCAGTACTTC CASSYSTGVPYEQYF
TRBJ2-7 TRBV4-1 NA NA TGCGCCAGCAGCCAGGCGGGACAGCAATCCTACGAGCAGTACTTC CASSQAGQQSYEQYF
TRBJ1-1 TRBV19 NA NA TGTGCCAGTAGTTTATACAGGGATTCGAACACTGAAGCTTTCTTT CASSLYRDSNTEAFF
TRBJ2-3 TRBV6-5 NA TRBD2 TGTGCCAGCAGTTACTCGATAGCGGGGGGCACAGATACGCAGTATTTT CASSYSIAGGTDTQYF
TRBJ1-1 TRBV13 NA NA TGTGCCAGCAGCGTAGGAGCTAAGAACACTGAAGCTTTCTTT CASSVGAKNTEAFF
TRBJ2-3 TRBV10-2 NA NA TGCGCCAGCAAGTTCCAGGTCACAGATACGCAGTATTTT CASKFQVTDTQYF
TRBJ2-7 TRBV28 once NA TGTGCCAGCAGCTTTCGGGAGTCCTACGAGCAGTACTTC CASSFRESYEQYF
TRBJ2-7 TRBV10-2 NA NA TGCGCCAGCAGTGAGTCGACTCGAATGGGGCAGGGGCCCTACGAGCAGTACTTC CASSESTRMGQGPYEQYF
TRBJ2-5 TRBV12-5 once NA TGTGCTAGTGGTCAGGGGGAGGAAGAGACCCAGTACTTC CASGQGEEETQYF
TRBJ2-1 TRBV9 NA NA TGTGCCAGCAGCCCGAGACCCGAGGGGGGGTTTTATGAGCAGTTCTTC CASSPRPEGGFYEQFF
TRBJ1-1 TRBV30 NA NA TGTGCCTGGGAACTGAGGACTGAAGCTTTCTTT CAWELRTEAFF
TRBJ1-4 TRBV5-4 NA NA TGTGCCAGCAGCTTGGAGAGGGCAAATAATGAAAAACTGTTTTTT CASSLERANNEKLFF